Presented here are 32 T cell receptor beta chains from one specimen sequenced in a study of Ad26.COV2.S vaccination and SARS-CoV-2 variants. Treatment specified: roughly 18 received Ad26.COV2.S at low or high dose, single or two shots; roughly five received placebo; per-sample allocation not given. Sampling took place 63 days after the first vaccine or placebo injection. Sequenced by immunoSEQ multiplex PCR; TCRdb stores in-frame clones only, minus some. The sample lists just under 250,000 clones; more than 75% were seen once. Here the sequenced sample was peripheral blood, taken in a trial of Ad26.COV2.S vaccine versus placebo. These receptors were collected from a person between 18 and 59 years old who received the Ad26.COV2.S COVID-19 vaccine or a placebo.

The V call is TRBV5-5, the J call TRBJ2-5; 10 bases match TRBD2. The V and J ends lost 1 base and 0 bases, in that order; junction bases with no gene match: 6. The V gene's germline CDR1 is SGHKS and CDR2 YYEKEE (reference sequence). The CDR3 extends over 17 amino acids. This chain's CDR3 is CASSLFPSGGHQETQYF. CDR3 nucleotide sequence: TGTGCCAGCAGCTTGTTTCCTAGCGGGGGCCACCAAGAGACCCAGTACTTC.

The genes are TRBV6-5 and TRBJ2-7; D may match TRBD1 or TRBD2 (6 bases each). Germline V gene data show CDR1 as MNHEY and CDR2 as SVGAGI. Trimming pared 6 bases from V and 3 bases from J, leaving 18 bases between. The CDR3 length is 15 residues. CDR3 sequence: CASSPYPGALYEQYF. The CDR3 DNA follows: TGTGCCAGCAGCCCCTACCCGGGGGCCCTCTACGAGCAGTACTTC.

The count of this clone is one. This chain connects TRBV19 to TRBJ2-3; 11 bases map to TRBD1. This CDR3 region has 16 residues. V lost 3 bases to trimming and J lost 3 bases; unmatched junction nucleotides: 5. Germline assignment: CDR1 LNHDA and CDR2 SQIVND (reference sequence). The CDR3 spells CASSMDRGPGTDTQYF. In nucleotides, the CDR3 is TGTGCCAGTAGTATGGACAGGGGGCCGGGTACAGATACGCAGTATTTT.

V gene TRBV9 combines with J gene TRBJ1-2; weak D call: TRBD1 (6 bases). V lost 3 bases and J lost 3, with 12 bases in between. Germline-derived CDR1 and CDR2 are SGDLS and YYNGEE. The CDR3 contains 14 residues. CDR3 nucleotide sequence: TGTGCCAGCAGCGCCCCACAGGGTTACTATGGCTACACCTTC. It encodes CASSAPQGYYGYTF.

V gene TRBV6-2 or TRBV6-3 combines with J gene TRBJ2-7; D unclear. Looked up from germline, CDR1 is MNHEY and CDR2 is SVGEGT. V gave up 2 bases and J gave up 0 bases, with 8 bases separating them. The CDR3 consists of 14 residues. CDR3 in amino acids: CASSYEPSSYEQYF. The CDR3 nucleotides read TGTGCCAGCAGTTACGAACCGAGCTCCTACGAGCAGTACTTC.

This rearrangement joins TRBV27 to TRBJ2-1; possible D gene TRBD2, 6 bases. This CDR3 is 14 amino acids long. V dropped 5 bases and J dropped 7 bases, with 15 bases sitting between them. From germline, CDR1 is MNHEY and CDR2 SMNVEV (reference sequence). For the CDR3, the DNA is TGTGCCAGCAGTACGGGACTCCTCAGAAATGAGCAGTTCTTC. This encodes CASSTGLLRNEQFF.

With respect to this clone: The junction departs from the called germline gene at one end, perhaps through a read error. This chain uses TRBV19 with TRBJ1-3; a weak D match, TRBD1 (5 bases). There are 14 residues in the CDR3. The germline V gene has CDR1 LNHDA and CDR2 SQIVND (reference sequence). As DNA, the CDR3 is TGCGTCAATACAGGAGCCTTCTCTGGAAACACCATATATTTT. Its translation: CVNTGAFSGNTIYF.

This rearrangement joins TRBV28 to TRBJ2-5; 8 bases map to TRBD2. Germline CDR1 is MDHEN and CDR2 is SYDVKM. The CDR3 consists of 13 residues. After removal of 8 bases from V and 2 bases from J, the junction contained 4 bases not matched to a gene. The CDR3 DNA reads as TGTGCCAGCGGGCGGGGGGTACAAGAGACCCAGTACTTC. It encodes CASGRGVQETQYF. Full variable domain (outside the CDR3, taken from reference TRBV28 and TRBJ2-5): DVKVTQSSRYLVKRTGEKVFLECVQDMDHENMFWYRQDPGLGLRLIYFSYDVKMKEKGDIPEGYSVSREKKERFSLILESASTNQTSMYLCASGRGVQETQYFGPGTRLLVL.

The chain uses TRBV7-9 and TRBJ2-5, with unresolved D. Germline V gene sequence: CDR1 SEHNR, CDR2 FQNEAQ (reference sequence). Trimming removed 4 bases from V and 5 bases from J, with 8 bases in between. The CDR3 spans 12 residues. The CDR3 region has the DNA TGTGCCAGCAGCTGGGATGGGGAGACCCAGTACTTC. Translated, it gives CASSWDGETQYF.

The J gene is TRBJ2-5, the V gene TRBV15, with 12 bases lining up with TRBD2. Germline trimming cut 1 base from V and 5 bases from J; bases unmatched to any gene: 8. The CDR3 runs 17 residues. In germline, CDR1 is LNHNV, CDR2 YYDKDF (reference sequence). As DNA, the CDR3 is TGTGCCACCAGCAGAGGAGCTAGCGGGAGGGTTGGGGAGACCCAGTACTTC. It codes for CATSRGASGRVGETQYF.

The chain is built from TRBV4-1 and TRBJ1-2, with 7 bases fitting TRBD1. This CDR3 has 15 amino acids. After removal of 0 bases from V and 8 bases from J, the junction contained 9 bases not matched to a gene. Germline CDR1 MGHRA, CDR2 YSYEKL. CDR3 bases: TGCGCCAGCAGCCAAGAAGGTCAGGGGGTGAAAGGCTACACCTTC. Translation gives CASSQEGQGVKGYTF.

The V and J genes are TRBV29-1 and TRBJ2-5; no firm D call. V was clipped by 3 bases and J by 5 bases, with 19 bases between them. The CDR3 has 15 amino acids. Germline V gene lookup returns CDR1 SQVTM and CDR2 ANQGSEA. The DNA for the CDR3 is TGCAGCGTTGATGGGTATCGCAGGCCCCTTGAGACCCAGTACTTC. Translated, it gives CSVDGYRRPLETQYF. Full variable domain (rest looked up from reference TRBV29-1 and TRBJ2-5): SAVISQKPSRDICQRGTSLTIQCQVDSQVTMMFWYRQQPGQSLTLIATANQGSEATYESGFVIDKFPISRPNLTFSTLTVSNMSPEDSSIYLCSVDGYRRPLETQYFGPGTRLLVL.

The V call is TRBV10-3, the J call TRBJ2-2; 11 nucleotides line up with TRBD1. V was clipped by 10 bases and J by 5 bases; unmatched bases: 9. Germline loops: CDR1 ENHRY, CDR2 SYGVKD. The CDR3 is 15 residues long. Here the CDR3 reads CATRDRGVGTGELFF. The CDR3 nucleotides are TGTGCCACGAGGGACAGGGGGGTTGGGACCGGGGAGCTGTTTTTT.

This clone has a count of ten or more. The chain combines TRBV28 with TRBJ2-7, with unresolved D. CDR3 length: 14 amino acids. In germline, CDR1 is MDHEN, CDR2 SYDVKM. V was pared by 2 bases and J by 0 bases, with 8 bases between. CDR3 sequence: CASSLVWASYEQYF. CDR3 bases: TGTGCCAGCAGTTTAGTGTGGGCCTCCTACGAGCAGTACTTC. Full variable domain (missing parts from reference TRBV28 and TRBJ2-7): DVKVTQSSRYLVKRTGEKVFLECVQDMDHENMFWYRQDPGLGLRLIYFSYDVKMKEKGDIPEGYSVSREKKERFSLILESASTNQTSMYLCASSLVWASYEQYFGPGTRLTVT.

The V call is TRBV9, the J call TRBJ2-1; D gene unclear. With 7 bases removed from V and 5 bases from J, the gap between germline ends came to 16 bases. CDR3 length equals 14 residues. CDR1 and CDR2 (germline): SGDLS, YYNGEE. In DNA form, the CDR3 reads TGTGCCAGCCACAAAGGTATGGTTGACAATGAGCAGTTCTTC. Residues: CASHKGMVDNEQFF.

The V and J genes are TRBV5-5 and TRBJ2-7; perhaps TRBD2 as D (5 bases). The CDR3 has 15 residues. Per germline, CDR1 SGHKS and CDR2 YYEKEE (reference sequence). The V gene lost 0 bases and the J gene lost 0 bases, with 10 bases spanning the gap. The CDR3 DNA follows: TGTGCCAGCAGCTTGGGAGGGAGAGGCTCCTACGAGCAGTACTTC. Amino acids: CASSLGGRGSYEQYF.

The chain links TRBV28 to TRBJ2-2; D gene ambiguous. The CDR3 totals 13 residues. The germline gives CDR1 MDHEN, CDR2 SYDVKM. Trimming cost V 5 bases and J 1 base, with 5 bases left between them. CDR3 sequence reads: CASSRQNTGELFF. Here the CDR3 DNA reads TGTGCCAGCAGTCGACAGAACACCGGGGAGCTGTTTTTT.

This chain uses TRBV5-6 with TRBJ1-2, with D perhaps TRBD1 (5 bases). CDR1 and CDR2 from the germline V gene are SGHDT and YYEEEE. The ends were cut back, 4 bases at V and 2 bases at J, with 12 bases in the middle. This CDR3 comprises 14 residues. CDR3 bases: TGTGCCAGCAGCGGGAATAGGGGCAACTATGGCTACACCTTC. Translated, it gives CASSGNRGNYGYTF.

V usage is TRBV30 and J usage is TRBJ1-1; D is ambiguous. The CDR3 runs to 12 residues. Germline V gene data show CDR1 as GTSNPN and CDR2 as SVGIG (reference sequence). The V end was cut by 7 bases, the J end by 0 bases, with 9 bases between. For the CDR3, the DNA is TGTGCCTCTAACGACATGAACACTGAAGCTTTCTTT. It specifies CASNDMNTEAFF.

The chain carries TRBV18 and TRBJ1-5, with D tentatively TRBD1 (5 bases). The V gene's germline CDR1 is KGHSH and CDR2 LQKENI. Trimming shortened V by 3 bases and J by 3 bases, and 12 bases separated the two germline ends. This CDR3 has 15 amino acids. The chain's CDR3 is CASSPLQVTNQPQHF. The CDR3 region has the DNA TGTGCCAGCTCACCCCTACAGGTGACCAATCAGCCCCAGCATTTT. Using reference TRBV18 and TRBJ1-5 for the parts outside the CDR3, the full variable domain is NAGVMQNPRHLVRRRGQEARLRCSPMKGHSHVYWYRQLPEEGLKFMVYLQKENIIDESGMPKERFSAEFPKEGPSILRIQQVVRGDSAAYFCASSPLQVTNQPQHFGDGTRLSIL.

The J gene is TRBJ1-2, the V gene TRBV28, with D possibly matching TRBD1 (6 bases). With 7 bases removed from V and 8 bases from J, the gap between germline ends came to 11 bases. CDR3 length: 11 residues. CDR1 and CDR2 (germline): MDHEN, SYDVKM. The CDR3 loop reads CASTGDGGYTF. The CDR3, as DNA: TGTGCCAGCACAGGGGACGGCGGCTACACCTTC.

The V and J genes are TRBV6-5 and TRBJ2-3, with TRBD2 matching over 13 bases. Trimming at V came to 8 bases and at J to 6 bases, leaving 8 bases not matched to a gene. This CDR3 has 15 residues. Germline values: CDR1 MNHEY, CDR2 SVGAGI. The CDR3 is CASVWTSGSRDTQYF. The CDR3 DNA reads TGTGCCAGCGTTTGGACTAGCGGGAGCCGGGATACGCAGTATTTT.

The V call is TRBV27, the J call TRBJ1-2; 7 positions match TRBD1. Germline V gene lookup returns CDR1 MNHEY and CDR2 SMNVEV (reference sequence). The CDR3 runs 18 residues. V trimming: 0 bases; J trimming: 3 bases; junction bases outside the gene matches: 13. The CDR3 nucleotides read TGTGCCAGCAGTTTATCGGGGGCAGGGGGAGGCTTCGACTATGGCTACACCTTC. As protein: CASSLSGAGGGFDYGYTF.

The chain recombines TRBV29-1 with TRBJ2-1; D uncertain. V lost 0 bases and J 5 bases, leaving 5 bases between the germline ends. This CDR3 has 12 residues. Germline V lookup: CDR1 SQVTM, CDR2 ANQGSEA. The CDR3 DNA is TGCAGCGTTGAAGATCTCAACAATGAGCAGTTCTTC. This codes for CSVEDLNNEQFF.

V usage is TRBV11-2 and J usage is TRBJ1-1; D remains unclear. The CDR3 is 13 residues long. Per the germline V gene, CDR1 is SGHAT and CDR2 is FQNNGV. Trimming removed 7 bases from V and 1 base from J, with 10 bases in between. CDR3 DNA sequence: TGTGCCAGCACCCTAACTTCGAACACTGAAGCTTTCTTT. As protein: CASTLTSNTEAFF.

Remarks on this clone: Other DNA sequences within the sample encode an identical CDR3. For the CDR3, the DNA is TGTGCCAGCAGCGTAGACGGCGGGGATGGCTACACCTTC. This gives the protein CASSVDGGDGYTF. The rearrangement links TRBV9 to TRBJ1-2; D gene unclear. Germline V gene data show CDR1 as SGDLS and CDR2 as YYNGEE. The CDR3 is 13 residues long. Between the trimmed V and J ends, which lost 0 bases and 6 bases, there was a span of 9 bases.

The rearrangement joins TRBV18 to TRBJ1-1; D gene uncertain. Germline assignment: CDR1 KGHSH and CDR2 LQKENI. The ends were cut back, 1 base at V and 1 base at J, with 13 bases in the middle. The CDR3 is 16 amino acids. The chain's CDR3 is CASSPQPPMGNTEAFF. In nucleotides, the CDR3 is TGTGCCAGCTCACCACAGCCTCCGATGGGGAACACTGAAGCTTTCTTT.

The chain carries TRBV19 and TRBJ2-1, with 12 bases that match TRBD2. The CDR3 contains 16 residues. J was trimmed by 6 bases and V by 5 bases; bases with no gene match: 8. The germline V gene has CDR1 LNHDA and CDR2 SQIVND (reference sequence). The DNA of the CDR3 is TGTGCCAGTAGTCTAGCGGGAGGGCCATTTGGCAATGAGCAGTTCTTC. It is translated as CASSLAGGPFGNEQFF.

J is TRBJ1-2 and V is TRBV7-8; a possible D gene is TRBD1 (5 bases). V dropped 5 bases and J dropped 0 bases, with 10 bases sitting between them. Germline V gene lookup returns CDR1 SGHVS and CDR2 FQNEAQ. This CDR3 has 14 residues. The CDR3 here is CASSTGPTNYGYTF. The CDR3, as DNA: TGTGCCAGCAGCACAGGACCAACTAACTATGGCTACACCTTC.

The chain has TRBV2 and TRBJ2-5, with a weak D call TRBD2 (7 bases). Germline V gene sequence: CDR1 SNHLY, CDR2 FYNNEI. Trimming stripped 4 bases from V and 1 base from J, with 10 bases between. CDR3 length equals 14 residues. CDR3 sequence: CASSVAGAQETQYF. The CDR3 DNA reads TGTGCCAGCAGTGTGGCGGGGGCCCAAGAGACCCAGTACTTC.

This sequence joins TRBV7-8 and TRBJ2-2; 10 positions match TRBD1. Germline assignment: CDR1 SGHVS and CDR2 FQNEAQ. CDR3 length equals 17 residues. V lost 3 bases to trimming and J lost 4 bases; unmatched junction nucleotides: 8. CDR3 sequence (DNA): TGTGCCAGCAGCTTCCTGGGGACAGGGGTAGGCACCGGGGAGCTGTTTTTT. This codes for CASSFLGTGVGTGELFF.

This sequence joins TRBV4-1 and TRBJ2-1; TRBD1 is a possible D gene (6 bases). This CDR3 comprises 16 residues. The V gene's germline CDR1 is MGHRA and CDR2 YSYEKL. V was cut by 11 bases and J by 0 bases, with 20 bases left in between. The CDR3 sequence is CARVDIGQFSYNEQFF. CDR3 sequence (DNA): TGCGCCCGCGTTGATATTGGACAGTTCTCCTACAATGAGCAGTTCTTC.